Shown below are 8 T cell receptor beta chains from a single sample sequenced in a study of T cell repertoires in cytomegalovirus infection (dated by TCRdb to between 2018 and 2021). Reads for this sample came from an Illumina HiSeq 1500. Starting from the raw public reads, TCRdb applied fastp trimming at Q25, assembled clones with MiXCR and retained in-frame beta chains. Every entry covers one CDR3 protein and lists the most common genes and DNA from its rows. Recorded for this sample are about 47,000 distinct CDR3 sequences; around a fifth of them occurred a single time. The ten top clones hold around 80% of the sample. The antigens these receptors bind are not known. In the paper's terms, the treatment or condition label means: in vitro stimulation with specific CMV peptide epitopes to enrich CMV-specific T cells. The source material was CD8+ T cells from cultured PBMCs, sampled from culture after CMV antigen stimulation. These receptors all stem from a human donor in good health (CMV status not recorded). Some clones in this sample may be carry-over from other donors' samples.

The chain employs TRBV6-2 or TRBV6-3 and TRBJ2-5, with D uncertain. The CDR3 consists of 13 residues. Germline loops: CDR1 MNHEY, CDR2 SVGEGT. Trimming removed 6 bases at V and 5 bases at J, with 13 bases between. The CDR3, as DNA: TGTGCCAGCAGCTTCGGACCTGGGGAGACCCAGTACTTC. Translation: CASSFGPGETQYF.

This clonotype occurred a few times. As DNA, the CDR3 is TGTGCCAGCGAGGGGGTGAACACTGAAGCTTTCTTT. Translation gives CASEGVNTEAFF. This chain joins TRBV6-6 and TRBJ1-1, with D possibly matching TRBD1 (6 bases). Germline-derived CDR1 and CDR2 are MNHNY and SVGAGI (reference sequence). There are 12 residues in the CDR3. Deletions cut 8 bases from V and 0 bases from J, with 7 bases between.

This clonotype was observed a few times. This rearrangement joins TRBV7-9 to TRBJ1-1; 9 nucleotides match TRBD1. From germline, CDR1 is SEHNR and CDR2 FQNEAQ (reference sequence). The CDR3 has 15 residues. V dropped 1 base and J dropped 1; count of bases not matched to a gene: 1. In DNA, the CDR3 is TGTGCCAGCAGCTTAGGACAGGGGGAGAACACTGAAGCTTTCTTT. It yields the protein CASSLGQGENTEAFF.

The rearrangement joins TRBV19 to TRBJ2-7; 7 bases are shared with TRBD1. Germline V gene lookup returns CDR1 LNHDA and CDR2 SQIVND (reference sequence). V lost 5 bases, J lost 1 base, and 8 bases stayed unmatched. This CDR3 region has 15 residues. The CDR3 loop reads CASSGIRDRSYEQYF. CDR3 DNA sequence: TGTGCCAGTAGTGGGATAAGGGACAGATCCTACGAGCAGTACTTC.

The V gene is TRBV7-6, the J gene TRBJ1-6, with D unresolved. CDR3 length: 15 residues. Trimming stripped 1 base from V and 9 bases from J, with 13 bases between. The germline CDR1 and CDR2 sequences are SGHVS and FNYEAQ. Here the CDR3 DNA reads TGTGCCAGCAGCTTAGAGCCAGGCTTCGGTTCACCCCTCCACTTT. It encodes CASSLEPGFGSPLHF.

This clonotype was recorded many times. Written as DNA, the CDR3 is TGTGCCAGCAGCTTAGACCAGGGCGAAAACACTGAAGCTTTCTTT. Its protein is CASSLDQGENTEAFF. The chain employs TRBV7-8 and TRBJ1-1, with D possibly TRBD1 on 5 matching bases. The CDR3 has 15 residues. The germline gives CDR1 SGHVS, CDR2 FQNEAQ. V dropped 1 base and J dropped 2 bases, with 11 bases sitting between them.

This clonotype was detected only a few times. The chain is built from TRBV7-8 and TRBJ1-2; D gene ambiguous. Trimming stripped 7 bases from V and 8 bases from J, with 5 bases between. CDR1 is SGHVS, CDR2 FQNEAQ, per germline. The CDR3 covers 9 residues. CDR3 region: CASKRGYTF. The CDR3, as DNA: TGTGCCAGCAAACGAGGCTACACCTTC.

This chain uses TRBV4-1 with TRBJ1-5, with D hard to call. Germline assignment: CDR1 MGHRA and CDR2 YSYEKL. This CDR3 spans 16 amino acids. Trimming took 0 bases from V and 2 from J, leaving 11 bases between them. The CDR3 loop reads CASSQDRRAGNQPQHF. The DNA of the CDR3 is TGCGCCAGCAGCCAAGATCGGCGGGCTGGCAATCAGCCCCAGCATTTT.